The 7 T cell receptor beta chains below all came from one sample that was sequenced in a study of T cell responses to AZD1222 COVID-19 vaccine. The assay was immunoSEQ multiplex PCR, and TCRdb's table has in-frame clones only and misses some. Among about 130,000 clones listed, 80% to 90% were seen once. The input for sequencing was peripheral blood, taken on day 0 of AZD1222 vaccination. These receptors were obtained from an adult in good health.

The chain uses TRBV7-8 and TRBJ2-7; D uncertain. The germline gives CDR1 SGHVS, CDR2 FQNEAQ. There are 14 residues in the CDR3. The V gene lost 2 bases and the J gene lost 6 bases, with 14 bases spanning the gap. The CDR3 reads CASSLSGSFLEQYF. CDR3 DNA sequence: TGTGCCAGCAGCTTATCGGGCAGCTTTCTCGAGCAGTACTTC. The variable domain in full, completed from reference TRBV7-8 and TRBJ2-7, reads GAGVSQSPRYKVAKRGQDVALRCDPISGHVSLFWYQQALGQGPEFLTYFQNEAQLDKSGLPSDRFFAERPEGSVSTLKIQRTQQEDSAVYLCASSLSGSFLEQYFGPGTRLTVT.

The rearrangement joins TRBV18 to TRBJ1-5; tentative D call: TRBD1 (5 bases). The CDR3 extends over 14 amino acids. V gave up 4 bases and J gave up 3 bases, with 10 bases separating them. The germline gives CDR1 KGHSH, CDR2 LQKENI. The CDR3 bases are TGTGCCAGCTCACTAAGGGGAGACAATCAGCCCCAGCATTTT. Its translation is CASSLRGDNQPQHF.

The chain recombines TRBV7-2 with TRBJ1-5, with TRBD1 matching 9 bases. CDR1 and CDR2 from the germline V gene are SGHTA and FQGNSA. The CDR3 consists of 16 residues. Germline trimming cut 1 base from V and 1 base from J; bases unmatched to any gene: 2. The CDR3 coding sequence is TGTGCCAGCAGCTTAGGGGACAGGGTCAGCAATCAGCCCCAGCATTTT. Its translation is CASSLGDRVSNQPQHF.

The J gene is TRBJ2-5, the V gene TRBV5-1; TRBD2 aligns across 9 bases. The CDR3 is 15 amino acids. V shed 4 bases and J 3 bases; nucleotides not matched to a gene: 7. Germline CDR1 and CDR2: SGHRS and YFSETQ. CDR3 in amino acids: CASSPLLAGKETQYF. CDR3 nucleotide sequence: TGCGCCAGCAGCCCCCTGCTAGCGGGAAAAGAGACCCAGTACTTC.

This chain links TRBV30 with TRBJ2-7; D not resolved. Germline values: CDR1 GTSNPN, CDR2 SVGIG (reference sequence). The CDR3 totals 12 residues. The V and J ends lost 2 bases and 2 bases respectively, with 7 bases between them. The CDR3 spells CAWSPSTYEQYF. In DNA form, the CDR3 reads TGTGCCTGGAGTCCCTCCACCTACGAGCAGTACTTC.

Only one count was recorded for this clone. The chain has TRBV28 and TRBJ2-1; possible D gene TRBD1, 5 bases. The CDR3 runs to 14 residues. From germline, CDR1 is MDHEN and CDR2 SYDVKM. Trimming left V 3 bases short and J 9 bases short, with 15 bases between. Written as DNA, the CDR3 is TGTGCCAGCAGTTTGGGGCGGAGAGGTAGTGAGCAGTTCTTC. Translation: CASSLGRRGSEQFF.

V and J are TRBV14 and TRBJ1-2; perhaps TRBD1 as D (6 bases). V was trimmed by 4 bases and J by 1 base, leaving 13 bases between them. The CDR3 sequence is 15 residues long. The V gene's germline CDR1 is SGHDN and CDR2 FVKESK. The CDR3 loop reads CASSPTGHRNYGYTF. The CDR3 coding sequence is TGTGCCAGCAGCCCTACGGGACACCGTAACTATGGCTACACCTTC.